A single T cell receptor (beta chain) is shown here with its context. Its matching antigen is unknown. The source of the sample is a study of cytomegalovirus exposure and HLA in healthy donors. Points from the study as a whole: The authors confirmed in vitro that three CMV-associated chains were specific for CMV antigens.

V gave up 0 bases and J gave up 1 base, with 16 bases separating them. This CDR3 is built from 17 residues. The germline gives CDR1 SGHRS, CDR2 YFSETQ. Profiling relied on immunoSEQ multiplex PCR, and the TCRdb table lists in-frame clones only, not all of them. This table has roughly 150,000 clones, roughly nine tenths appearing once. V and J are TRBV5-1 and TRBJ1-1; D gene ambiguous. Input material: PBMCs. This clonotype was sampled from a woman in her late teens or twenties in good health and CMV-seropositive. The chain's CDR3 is CASSLATGGTGNTEAFF. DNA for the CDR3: TGCGCCAGCAGCTTGGCCACGGGTGGAACGGGGAACACTGAAGCTTTCTTT.